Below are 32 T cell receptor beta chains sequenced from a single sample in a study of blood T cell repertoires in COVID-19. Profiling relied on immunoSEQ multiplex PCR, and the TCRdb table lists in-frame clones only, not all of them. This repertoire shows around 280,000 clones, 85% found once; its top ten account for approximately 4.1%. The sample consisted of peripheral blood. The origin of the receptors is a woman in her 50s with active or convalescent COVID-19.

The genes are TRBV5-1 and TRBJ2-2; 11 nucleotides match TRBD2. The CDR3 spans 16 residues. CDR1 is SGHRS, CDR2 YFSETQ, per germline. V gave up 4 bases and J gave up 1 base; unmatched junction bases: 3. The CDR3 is CASSTGLAGNTGELFF. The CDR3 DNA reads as TGCGCCAGCAGCACCGGACTAGCGGGGAACACCGGGGAGCTGTTTTTT.

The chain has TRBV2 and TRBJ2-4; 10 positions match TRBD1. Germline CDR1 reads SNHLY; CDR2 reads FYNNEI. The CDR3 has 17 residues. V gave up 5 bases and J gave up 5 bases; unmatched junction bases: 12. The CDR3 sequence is CASSKFRDRGVENIQYF. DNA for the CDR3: TGTGCCAGCAGTAAATTCCGGGACAGGGGAGTCGAAAACATTCAGTACTTC.

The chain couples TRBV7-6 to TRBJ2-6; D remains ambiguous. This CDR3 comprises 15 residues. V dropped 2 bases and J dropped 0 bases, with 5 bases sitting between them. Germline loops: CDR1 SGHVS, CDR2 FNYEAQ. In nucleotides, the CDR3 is TGTGCCAGCAGCTTATCAGACTCTGGGGCCAACGTCCTGACTTTC. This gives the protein CASSLSDSGANVLTF.

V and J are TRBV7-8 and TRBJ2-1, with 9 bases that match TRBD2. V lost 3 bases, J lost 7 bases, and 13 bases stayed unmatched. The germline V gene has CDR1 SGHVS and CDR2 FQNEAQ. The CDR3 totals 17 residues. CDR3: CASSFGLAGISRNEQFF. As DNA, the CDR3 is TGTGCCAGCAGCTTCGGGCTAGCGGGAATTTCTAGGAATGAGCAGTTCTTC. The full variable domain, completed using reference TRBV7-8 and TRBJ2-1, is GAGVSQSPRYKVAKRGQDVALRCDPISGHVSLFWYQQALGQGPEFLTYFQNEAQLDKSGLPSDRFFAERPEGSVSTLKIQRTQQEDSAVYLCASSFGLAGISRNEQFFGPGTRLTVL.

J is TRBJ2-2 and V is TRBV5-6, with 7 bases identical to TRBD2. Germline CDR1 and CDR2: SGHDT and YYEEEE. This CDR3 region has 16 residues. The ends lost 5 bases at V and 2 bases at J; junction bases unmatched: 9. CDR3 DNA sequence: TGTGCCAGCAGTTCCCACCTAGCGGTAAACACCGGGGAGCTGTTTTTT. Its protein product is CASSSHLAVNTGELFF.

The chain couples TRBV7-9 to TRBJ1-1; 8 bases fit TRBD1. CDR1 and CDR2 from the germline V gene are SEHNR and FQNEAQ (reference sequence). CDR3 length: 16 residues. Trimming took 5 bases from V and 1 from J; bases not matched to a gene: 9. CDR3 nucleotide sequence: TGTGCCAGCAGCCCTAACAGGGGGTTGGGGAACACTGAAGCTTTCTTT. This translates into CASSPNRGLGNTEAFF.

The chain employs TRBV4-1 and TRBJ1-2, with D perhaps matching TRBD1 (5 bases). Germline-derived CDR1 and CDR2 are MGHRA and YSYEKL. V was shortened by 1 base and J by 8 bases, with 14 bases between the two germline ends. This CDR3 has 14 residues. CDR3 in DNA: TGCGCCAGCAGCCAAGTGCCCGGCGGGGCGGGCTACACCTTC. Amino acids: CASSQVPGGAGYTF.

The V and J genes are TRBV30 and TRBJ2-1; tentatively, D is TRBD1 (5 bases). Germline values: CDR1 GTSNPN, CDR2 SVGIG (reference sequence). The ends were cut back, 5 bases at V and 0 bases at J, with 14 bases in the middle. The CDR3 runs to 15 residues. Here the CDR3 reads CAWQGTASSYNEQFF. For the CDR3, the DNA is TGTGCCTGGCAGGGAACGGCCAGCTCCTACAATGAGCAGTTCTTC.

The CDR3 is CAIKNDRDGNQPQHF. For the CDR3, the DNA is TGTGCCATCAAAAATGACAGAGACGGAAATCAGCCCCAGCATTTT. This rearrangement joins TRBV10-3 to TRBJ1-5; D might be TRBD1 (5 bases). This CDR3 is 15 amino acids long. V was trimmed by 7 bases and J by 4 bases, leaving 17 bases between them. CDR1 is ENHRY, CDR2 SYGVKD, per germline.

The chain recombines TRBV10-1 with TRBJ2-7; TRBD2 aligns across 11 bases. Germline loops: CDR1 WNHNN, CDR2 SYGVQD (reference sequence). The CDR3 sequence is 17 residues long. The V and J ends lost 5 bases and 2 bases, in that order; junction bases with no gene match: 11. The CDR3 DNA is TGCGCCAGCAGTAGGGGTGCCGGGACTAGCGGAGCCTACGAGCAGTACTTC. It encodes CASSRGAGTSGAYEQYF.

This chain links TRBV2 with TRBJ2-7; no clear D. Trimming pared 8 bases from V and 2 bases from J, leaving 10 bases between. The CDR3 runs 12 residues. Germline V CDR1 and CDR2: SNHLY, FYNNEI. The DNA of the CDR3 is TGTGCCAGCGGTGGCTACCCCTACGAGCAGTACTTC. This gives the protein CASGGYPYEQYF. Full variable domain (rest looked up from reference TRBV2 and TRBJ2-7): EPEVTQTPSHQVTQMGQEVILRCVPISNHLYFYWYRQILGQKVEFLVSFYNNEISEKSEIFDDQFSVERPDGSNFTLKIRSTKLEDSAMYFCASGGYPYEQYFGPGTRLTVT.

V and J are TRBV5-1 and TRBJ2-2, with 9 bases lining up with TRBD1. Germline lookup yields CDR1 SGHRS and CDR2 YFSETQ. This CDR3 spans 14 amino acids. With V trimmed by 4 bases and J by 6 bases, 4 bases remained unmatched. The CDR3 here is CASSLGQGPGELFF. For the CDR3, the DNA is TGCGCCAGCAGCCTGGGACAGGGCCCCGGGGAGCTGTTTTTT.

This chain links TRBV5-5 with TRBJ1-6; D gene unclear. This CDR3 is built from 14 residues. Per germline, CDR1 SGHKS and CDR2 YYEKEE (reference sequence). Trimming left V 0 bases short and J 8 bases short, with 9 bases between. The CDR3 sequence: CASSLDPRDSPLHF. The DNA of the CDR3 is TGTGCCAGCAGCTTGGATCCTCGGGATTCACCCCTCCACTTT.

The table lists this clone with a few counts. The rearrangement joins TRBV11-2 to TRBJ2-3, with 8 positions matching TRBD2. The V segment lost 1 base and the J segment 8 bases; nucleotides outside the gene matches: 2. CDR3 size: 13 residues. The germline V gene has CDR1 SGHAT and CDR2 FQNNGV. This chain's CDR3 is CASSLAGGRTQYF. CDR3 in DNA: TGTGCCAGCAGCTTAGCGGGAGGGCGTACGCAGTATTTT.

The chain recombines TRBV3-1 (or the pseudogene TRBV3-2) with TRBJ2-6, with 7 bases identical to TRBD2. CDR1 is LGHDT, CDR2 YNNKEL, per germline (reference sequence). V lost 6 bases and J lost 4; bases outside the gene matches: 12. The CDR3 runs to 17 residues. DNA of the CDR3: TGTGCCAGCAGTAAGTGGGAGGGATCTGGCGGGGCCAACGTCCTGACTTTC. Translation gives CASSKWEGSGGANVLTF.

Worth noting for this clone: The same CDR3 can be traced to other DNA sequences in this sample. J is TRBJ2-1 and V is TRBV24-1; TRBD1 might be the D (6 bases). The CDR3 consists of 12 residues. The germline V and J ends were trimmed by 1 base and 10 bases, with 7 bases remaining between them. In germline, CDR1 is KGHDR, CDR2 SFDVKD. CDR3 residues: CATSDFTGEQFF. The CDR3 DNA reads TGTGCCACCAGTGATTTCACAGGGGAGCAGTTCTTC.

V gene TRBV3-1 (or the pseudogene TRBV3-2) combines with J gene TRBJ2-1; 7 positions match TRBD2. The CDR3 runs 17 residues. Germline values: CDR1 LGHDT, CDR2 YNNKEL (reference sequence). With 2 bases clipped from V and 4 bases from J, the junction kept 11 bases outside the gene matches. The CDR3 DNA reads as TGTGCCAGCAGCCAAAGGGTGGGCGGGAGCCCGTACAATGAGCAGTTCTTC. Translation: CASSQRVGGSPYNEQFF.

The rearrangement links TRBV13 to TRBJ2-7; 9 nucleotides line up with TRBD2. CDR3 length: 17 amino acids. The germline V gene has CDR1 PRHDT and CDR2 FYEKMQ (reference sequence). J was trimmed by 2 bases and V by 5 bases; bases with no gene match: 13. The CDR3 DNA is TGTGCCAGCAGCCCCTCGAGAGGTAGCGGGAGAACCTACGAGCAGTACTTC. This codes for CASSPSRGSGRTYEQYF.

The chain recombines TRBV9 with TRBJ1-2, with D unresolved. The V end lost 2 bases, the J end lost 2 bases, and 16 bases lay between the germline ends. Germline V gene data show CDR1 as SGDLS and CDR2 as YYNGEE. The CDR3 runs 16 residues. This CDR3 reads CASSVGPGISNYGYTF. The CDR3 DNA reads TGTGCCAGCAGCGTTGGGCCGGGAATCAGCAACTATGGCTACACCTTC.

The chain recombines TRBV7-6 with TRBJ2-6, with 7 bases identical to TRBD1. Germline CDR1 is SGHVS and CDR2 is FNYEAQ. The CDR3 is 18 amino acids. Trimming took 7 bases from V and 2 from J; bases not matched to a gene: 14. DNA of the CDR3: TGTGCCAGCACCCCGAGGGTGGGACAGTTCCCTGGGGCCAACGTCCTGACTTTC. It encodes CASTPRVGQFPGANVLTF.

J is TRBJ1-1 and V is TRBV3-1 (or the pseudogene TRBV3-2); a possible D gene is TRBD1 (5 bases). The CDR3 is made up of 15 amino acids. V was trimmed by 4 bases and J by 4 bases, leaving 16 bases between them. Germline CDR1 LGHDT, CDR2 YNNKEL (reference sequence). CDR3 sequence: CASSLDGGDFTEAFF. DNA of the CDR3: TGTGCCAGCAGCCTGGATGGGGGGGATTTCACTGAAGCTTTCTTT.

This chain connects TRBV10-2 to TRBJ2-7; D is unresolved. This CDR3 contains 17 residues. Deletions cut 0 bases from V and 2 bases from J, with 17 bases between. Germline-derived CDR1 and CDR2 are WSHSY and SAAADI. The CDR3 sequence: CASSESTLLALPYEQYF. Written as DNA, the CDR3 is TGCGCCAGCAGTGAGTCGACCCTTTTAGCTCTCCCCTACGAGCAGTACTTC.

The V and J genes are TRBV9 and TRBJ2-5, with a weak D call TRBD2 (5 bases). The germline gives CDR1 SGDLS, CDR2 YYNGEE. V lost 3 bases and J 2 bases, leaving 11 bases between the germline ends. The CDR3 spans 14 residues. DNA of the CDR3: TGTGCCAGCAGCGGAGGGCATCCACAAGAGACCCAGTACTTC. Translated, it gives CASSGGHPQETQYF.

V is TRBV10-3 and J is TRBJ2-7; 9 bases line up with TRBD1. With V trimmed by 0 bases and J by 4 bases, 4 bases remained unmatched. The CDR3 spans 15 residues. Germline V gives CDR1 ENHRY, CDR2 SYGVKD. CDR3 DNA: TGTGCCATCAGTGAGTCGGGGACAGGGTTATACGAGCAGTACTTC. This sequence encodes CAISESGTGLYEQYF.

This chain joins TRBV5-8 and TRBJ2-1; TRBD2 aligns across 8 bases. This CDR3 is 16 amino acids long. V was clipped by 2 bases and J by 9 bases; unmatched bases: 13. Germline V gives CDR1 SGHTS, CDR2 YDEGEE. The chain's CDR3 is CASSFRTSQLGGEQFF. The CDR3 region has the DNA TGTGCCAGCAGCTTTCGGACTAGCCAATTAGGCGGTGAGCAGTTCTTC.

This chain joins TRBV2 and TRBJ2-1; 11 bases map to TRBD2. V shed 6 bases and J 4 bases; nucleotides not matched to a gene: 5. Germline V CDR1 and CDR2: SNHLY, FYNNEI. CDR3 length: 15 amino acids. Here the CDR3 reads CASRKGLAEYNEQFF. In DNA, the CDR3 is TGTGCCAGCAGGAAGGGACTAGCGGAATACAATGAGCAGTTCTTC.

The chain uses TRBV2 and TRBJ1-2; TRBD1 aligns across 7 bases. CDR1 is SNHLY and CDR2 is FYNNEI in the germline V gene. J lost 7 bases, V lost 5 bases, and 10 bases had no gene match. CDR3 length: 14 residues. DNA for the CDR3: TGTGCCAGCAGTAGACAGGGAAGTGTGGGTGGCTACACCTTC. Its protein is CASSRQGSVGGYTF.

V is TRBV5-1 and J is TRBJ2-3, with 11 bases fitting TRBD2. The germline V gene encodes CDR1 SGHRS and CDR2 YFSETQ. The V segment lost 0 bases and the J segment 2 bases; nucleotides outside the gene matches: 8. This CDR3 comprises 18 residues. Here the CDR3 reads CASSLGLAGSRYTDTQYF. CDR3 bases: TGCGCCAGCAGCTTGGGACTAGCGGGAAGCCGTTACACAGATACGCAGTATTTT.

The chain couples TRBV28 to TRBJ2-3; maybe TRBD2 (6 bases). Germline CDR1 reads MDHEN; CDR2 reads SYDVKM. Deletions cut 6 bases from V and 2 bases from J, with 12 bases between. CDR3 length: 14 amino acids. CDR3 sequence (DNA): TGTGCCAGCAGCTTGGGAGGAATCACAGATACGCAGTATTTT. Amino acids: CASSLGGITDTQYF.

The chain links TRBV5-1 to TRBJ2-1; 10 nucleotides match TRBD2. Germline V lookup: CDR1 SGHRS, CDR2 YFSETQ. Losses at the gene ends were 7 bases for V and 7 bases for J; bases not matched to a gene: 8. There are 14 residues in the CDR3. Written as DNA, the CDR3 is TGCGCCAGCGGACAATCTAGCGGGAGAAATGAGCAGTTCTTC. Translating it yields CASGQSSGRNEQFF.

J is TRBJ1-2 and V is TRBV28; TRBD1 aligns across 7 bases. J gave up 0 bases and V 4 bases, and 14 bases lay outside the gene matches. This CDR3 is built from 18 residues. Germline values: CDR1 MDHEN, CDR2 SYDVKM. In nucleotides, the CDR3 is TGTGCCAGCAGTTCAGCCCCGACAGGGAGAGGGTCTAACTATGGCTACACCTTC. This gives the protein CASSSAPTGRGSNYGYTF.

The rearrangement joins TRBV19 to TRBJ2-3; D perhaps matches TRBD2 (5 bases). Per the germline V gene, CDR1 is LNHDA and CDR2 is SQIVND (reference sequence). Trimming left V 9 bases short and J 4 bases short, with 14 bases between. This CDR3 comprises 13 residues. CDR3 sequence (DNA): TGTGCCAGCCTGAGGGCCGGGGCAGATACGCAGTATTTT. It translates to CASLRAGADTQYF.